This T cell receptor beta chain emerged from a study of human T cells and chemical hapten exposure. Study observations and caveats: The presence of alopecia in the donors means their immune response may differ from healthy people's.

TCRdb reanalysed the RACE reads using MiXCR and keeps one entry per CDR3 protein. The sample lists approximately 260,000 distinct CDR3 sequences; about 7.7% were seen once. As for this clonotype: Antigen: not known.

This sample's time point: pre-sensitization, week 0. The treatment was: therapeutic diphenylcyclopropenone sensitization with weekly scalp DPC. The CDR3 covers 15 residues. Germline V gene sequence: CDR1 SEHNR, CDR2 FQNEAQ (reference sequence). Deletions cut 1 base from V and 6 bases from J, with 16 bases between. The chain joins TRBV7-9 to TRBJ2-7; D is unresolved. Sequencing used whole blood, obtained in connection with sensitization to the hapten diphenylcyclopropenone (DPC). The TCR sequence derives from a young man with alopecia areata. Some clones in this sample may be carry-over from other donors' samples. The CDR3 sequence is CASSLGQSKGLEQYF. The CDR3 coding sequence is TGTGCCAGCAGCTTAGGGCAGTCAAAAGGTCTCGAGCAGTACTTC.